This entry lists 11 T cell receptor beta chains sequenced from one sample in a study of blood T cell repertoires in COVID-19. Measured with immunoSEQ multiplex PCR; TCRdb has only the in-frame clones, and not every one. The sample shows tens of thousands of clones, 80% to 85% of them seen only once. The sample consisted of peripheral blood. The receptors were gathered from a man older than 75 with COVID-19, enrolled during active disease.

The rearrangement links TRBV30 to TRBJ1-1; TRBD1 might be the D (5 bases). V gave up 8 bases and J gave up 1 base, with 8 bases separating them. Germline V gene data show CDR1 as GTSNPN and CDR2 as SVGIG (reference sequence). The CDR3 is 11 residues long. In DNA, the CDR3 is TGTGCCGCCGGACAGAACACTGAAGCTTTCTTT. It codes for CAAGQNTEAFF. Variable domain in full (rest from reference TRBV30 and TRBJ1-1): SQTIHQWPATLVQPVGSPLSLECTVEGTSNPNLYWYRQAAGRGLQLLFYSVGIGQISSEVPQNLSASRPQDRQFILSSKKLLLSDSGFYLCAAGQNTEAFFGQGTRLTVV.

This chain joins TRBV7-2 and TRBJ2-3; no firm D call. The CDR3 covers 14 residues. Germline CDR1 SGHTA, CDR2 FQGNSA. Trimming shortened V by 4 bases and J by 0 bases, and 8 bases separated the two germline ends. The CDR3 sequence: CASSSAASTDTQYF. CDR3 sequence (DNA): TGTGCCAGCAGCTCGGCGGCGAGCACAGATACGCAGTATTTT.

The chain is built from TRBV7-2 and TRBJ1-6; D possibly corresponds to TRBD1 (5 bases). The CDR3 totals 14 residues. Germline CDR1 reads SGHTA; CDR2 reads FQGNSA. Trimming left V 3 bases short and J 9 bases short, with 12 bases between. CDR3: CASSFRDLSSPLHF. The CDR3 nucleotides are TGTGCCAGCAGCTTCAGGGATCTGAGTTCACCCCTCCACTTT.

The gene calls are TRBV11-2 and TRBJ1-1; TRBD1 agrees at 7 bases. The CDR3 sequence is 14 residues long. J gave up 0 bases and V 6 bases, and 4 bases lay outside the gene matches. Germline loops: CDR1 SGHAT, CDR2 FQNNGV. The CDR3 DNA reads TGTGCCAGCAGTAATGGACAGGTGAACACTGAAGCTTTCTTT. Translating gives CASSNGQVNTEAFF.

The chain combines TRBV18 with TRBJ2-7, with 9 bases identical to TRBD1. Germline CDR1 reads KGHSH; CDR2 reads LQKENI. The CDR3 covers 17 residues. The ends lost 6 bases at V and 5 bases at J; junction bases unmatched: 17. The CDR3 loop is CASSRTGTGRVGNEQYF. The CDR3 DNA sequence: TGTGCCAGCTCGCGGACCGGGACAGGGAGGGTTGGGAACGAGCAGTACTTC.

The V gene is TRBV30, the J gene TRBJ2-2; 7 bases are shared with TRBD1. V lost 4 bases and J lost 0; bases outside the gene matches: 5. CDR1 is GTSNPN and CDR2 is SVGIG in the germline V gene (reference sequence). The CDR3 consists of 15 residues. CDR3 sequence reads: CAWKSQGANTGELFF. The CDR3 DNA sequence: TGTGCCTGGAAATCCCAGGGGGCGAACACCGGGGAGCTGTTTTTT.

The genes are TRBV5-1 and TRBJ2-5, with TRBD2 matching 7 bases. The CDR3 has 13 residues. With 7 bases clipped from V and 1 base from J, the junction kept 4 bases outside the gene matches. Germline CDR1 SGHRS, CDR2 YFSETQ. CDR3 coding DNA: TGCGCCAGCGGCCCGGGGGGCCAAGAGACCCAGTACTTC. It encodes CASGPGGQETQYF.

This chain links TRBV7-2 with TRBJ1-1; the D is unclear. Per the germline V gene, CDR1 is SGHTA and CDR2 is FQGNSA. Trimming cost V 5 bases and J 0 bases, with 16 bases left between them. The CDR3 has 16 residues. The CDR3 bases are TGTGCCAGCAGCCCCCAGGCGCAGCTACTGAACACTGAAGCTTTCTTT. Translation gives CASSPQAQLLNTEAFF.

V gene TRBV9 combines with J gene TRBJ1-1, with D unresolved. Germline V gene sequence: CDR1 SGDLS, CDR2 YYNGEE. V was clipped by 9 bases and J by 3 bases, with 15 bases between them. CDR3 length: 13 amino acids. The CDR3 region has the DNA TGTGCCACCTCGGCAGGAGGCGACACTGAAGCTTTCTTT. As protein: CATSAGGDTEAFF.

V usage is TRBV7-2 and J usage is TRBJ1-2; TRBD1 aligns across 7 bases. CDR1 is SGHTA and CDR2 is FQGNSA in the germline V gene. V shed 5 bases, J shed 6 bases, and the junction held 9 bases outside the gene matches. This CDR3 has 14 amino acids. CDR3 nucleotide sequence: TGTGCCAGCAGCCCGCTCAGGGGGTCGGATGGCTACACCTTC. The encoded protein is CASSPLRGSDGYTF.

This chain uses TRBV27 with TRBJ2-3, with 9 bases aligning to TRBD2. V lost 3 bases to trimming and J lost 3 bases; unmatched junction nucleotides: 13. This CDR3 is built from 18 residues. Germline loops: CDR1 MNHEY, CDR2 SMNVEV (reference sequence). As DNA, the CDR3 is TGTGCCAGCAGTTTGAAAGCGGGGGGAACAGCTGCGACAGATACGCAGTATTTT. It encodes CASSLKAGGTAATDTQYF.